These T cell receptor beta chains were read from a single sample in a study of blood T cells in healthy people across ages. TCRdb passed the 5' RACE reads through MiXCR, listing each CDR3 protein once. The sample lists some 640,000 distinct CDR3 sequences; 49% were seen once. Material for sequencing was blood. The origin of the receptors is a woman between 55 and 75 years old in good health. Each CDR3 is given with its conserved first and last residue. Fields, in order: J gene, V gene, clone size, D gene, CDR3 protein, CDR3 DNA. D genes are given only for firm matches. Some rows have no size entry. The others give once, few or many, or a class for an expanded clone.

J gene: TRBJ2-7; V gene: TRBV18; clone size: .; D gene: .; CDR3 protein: CASSRDRPSSYNEQYF; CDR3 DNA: TGTGCCAGCTCGCGGGACCGACCGAGCTCCTACAATGAGCAGTACTTC
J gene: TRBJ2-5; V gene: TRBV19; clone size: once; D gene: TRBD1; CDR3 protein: CASSIIGTGNEQYF; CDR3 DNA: TGTGCCAGTAGTATAATCGGGACAGGGAATGAGCAGTACTTC
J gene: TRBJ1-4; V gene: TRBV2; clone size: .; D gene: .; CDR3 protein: CASSRGNQEKLFF; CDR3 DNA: TGTGCCAGCAGTAGGGGGAATCAAGAAAAACTGTTTTTT
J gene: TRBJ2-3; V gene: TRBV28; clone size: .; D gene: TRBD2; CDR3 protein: CASSFLGLAGASTDTQYF; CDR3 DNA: TGTGCCAGCAGTTTCTTGGGACTAGCGGGCGCGAGCACAGATACGCAGTATTTT
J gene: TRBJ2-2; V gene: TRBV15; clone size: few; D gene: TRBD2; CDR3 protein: CATSKGLGDPGELFF; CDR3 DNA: TGTGCCACCAGCAAAGGACTAGGAGATCCCGGGGAGCTGTTTTTT
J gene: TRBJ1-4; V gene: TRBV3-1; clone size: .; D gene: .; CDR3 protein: CASSRGSGTENEKLFF; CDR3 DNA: TGTGCCAGCAGCCGAGGCTCCGGGACGGAGAATGAAAAACTGTTTTTT
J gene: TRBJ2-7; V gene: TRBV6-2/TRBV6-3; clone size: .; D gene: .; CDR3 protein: CASSPFRESSYEQYF; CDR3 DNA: TGTGCCAGCAGTCCCTTCAGGGAGAGCTCCTACGAGCAGTACTTC
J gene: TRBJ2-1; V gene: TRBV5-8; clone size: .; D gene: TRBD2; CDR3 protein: CASSLGLAGGSPYNEQFF; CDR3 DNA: TGTGCCAGCAGCTTGGGTCTAGCGGGAGGATCCCCCTACAATGAGCAGTTCTTC
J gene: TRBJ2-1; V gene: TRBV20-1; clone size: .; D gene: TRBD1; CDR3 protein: CSARGDRGSYNEQFF; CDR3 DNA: TGCAGTGCTCGTGGGGACAGGGGATCCTACAATGAGCAGTTCTTC
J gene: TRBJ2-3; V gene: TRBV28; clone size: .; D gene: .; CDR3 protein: CASSSEGGGSNTQYF; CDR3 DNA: TGTGCCAGCAGTTCCGAGGGGGGGGGAAGTAATACGCAGTATTTT
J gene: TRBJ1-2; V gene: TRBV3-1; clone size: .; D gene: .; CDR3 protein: CASSQALYGYTF; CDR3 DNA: TGTGCCAGCAGCCAAGCCCTTTATGGCTACACCTTC
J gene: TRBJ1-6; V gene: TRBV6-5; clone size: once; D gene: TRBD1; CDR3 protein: CANSSRTGMINSPLHF; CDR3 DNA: TGTGCCAACAGTTCCAGGACAGGGATGATAAATTCACCCCTCCACTTT
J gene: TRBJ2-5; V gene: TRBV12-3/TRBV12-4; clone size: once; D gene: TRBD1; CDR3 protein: CASITGTGGPKQYF; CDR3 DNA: TGTGCCAGCATCACCGGGACAGGGGGCCCTAAGCAGTACTTC
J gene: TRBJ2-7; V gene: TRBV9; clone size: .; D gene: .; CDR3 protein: CASSVDRTTTGEQYF; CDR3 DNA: TGTGCCAGCAGCGTAGACAGGACCACGACGGGAGAGCAGTACTTC
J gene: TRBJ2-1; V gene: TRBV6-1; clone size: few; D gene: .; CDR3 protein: CASSDVSEQFF; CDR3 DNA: TGTGCCAGCAGTGACGTGAGTGAGCAGTTCTTC
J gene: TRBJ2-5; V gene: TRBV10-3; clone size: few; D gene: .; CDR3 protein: CAISDGQETQYF; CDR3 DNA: TGTGCCATCAGTGACGGACAAGAGACCCAGTACTTC
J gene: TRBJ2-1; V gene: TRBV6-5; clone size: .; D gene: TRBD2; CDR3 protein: CASSPGTSINEQFF; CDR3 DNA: TGTGCCAGCAGTCCCGGGACTAGCATTAATGAGCAGTTCTTC
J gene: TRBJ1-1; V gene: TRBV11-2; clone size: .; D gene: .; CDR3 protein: CASSLASGCEAFF; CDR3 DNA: TGTGCCAGCAGCTTAGCATCGGGGTGTGAAGCTTTCTTT
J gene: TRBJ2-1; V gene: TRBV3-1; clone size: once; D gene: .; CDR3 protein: CASSRGRGNSYNEQFF; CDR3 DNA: TGTGCCAGCAGCCGCGGCCGGGGGAACTCCTACAATGAGCAGTTCTTC
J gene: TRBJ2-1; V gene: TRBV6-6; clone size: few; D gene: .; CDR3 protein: CASRTLQGLQFF; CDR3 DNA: TGTGCCAGCAGAACACTTCAGGGCCTGCAGTTCTTC
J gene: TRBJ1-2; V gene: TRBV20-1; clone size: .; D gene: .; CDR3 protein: CSAREPGGGYGYTF; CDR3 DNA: TGCAGTGCTAGAGAACCCGGGGGAGGCTATGGCTACACCTTC
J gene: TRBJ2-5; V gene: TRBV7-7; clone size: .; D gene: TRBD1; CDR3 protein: CASSSSDRAQETQYF; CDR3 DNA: TGTGCCAGCAGCTCCTCTGACAGGGCCCAAGAGACCCAGTACTTC
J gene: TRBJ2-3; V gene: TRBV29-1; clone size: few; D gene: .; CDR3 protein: CSVEEVPNPQYF; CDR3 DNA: TGCAGCGTTGAAGAGGTCCCCAACCCGCAGTATTTT
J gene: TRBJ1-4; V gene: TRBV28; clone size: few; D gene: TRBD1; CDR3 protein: CASSLSQQGITEKLFF; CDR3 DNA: TGTGCCAGCAGTTTATCCCAACAGGGGATAACTGAAAAACTGTTTTTT
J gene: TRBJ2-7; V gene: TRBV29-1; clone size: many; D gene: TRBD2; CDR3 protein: CSVGKTSGSYEQYF; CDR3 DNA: TGCAGCGTTGGGAAGACTAGCGGGAGTTACGAGCAGTACTTC
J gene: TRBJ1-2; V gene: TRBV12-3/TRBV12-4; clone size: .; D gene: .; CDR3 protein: CASSFGGTLGNYGYTF; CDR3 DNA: TGTGCCAGCAGTTTCGGAGGGACGCTAGGTAACTATGGCTACACCTTC
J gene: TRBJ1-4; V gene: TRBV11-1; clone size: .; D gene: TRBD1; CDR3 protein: CASSAPGTGNKKLFF; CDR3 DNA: TGTGCCAGCAGCGCACCCGGGACAGGAAATAAAAAACTGTTTTTT
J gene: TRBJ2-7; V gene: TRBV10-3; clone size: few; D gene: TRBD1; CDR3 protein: CAISEGQGVAYEQYF; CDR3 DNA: TGTGCCATCAGTGAGGGCCAGGGGGTCGCCTACGAGCAGTACTTC
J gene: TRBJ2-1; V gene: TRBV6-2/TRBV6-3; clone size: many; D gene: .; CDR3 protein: CASSPRGYNEQFF; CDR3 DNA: TGTGCCAGCAGTCCCCGCGGATATAATGAGCAGTTCTTC
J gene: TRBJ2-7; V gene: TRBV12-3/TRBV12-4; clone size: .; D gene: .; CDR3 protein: CASSPRDYYEQYF; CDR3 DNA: TGTGCCAGCAGTCCCCGGGATTACTACGAGCAGTACTTC
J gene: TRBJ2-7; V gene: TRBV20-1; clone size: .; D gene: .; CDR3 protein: CSARDNTYEQYF; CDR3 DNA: TGCAGTGCTAGAGATAACACCTACGAGCAGTACTTC
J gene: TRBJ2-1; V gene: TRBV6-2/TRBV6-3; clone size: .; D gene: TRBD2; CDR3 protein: CASSPPREVYNEQFF; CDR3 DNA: TGTGCCAGCAGTCCCCCACGGGAGGTCTACAATGAGCAGTTCTTC
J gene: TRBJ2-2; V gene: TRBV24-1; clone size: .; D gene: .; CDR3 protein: CATSDPRRGPAGELFF; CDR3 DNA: TGTGCCACCAGTGACCCTAGACGGGGACCTGCCGGGGAACTGTTTTTT
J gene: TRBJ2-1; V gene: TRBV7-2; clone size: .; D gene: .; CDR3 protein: CASSLVTGPYNEQFF; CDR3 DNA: TGTGCCAGCAGCTTAGTGACGGGACCCTACAATGAGCAGTTCTTC
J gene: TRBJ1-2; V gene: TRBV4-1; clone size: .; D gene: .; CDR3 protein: CASSQETDFYGYTF; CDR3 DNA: TGCGCCAGCAGCCAAGAGACAGATTTTTATGGCTACACCTTC
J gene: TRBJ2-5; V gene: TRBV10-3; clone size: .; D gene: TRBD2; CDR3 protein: CAISGGTSETQYF; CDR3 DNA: TGTGCCATCAGTGGGGGGACTAGCGAGACCCAGTACTTC
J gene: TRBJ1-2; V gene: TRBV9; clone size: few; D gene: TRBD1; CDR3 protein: CASSVGTVLYGYTF; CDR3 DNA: TGTGCCAGCAGTGTAGGGACAGTCCTCTATGGCTACACCTTC
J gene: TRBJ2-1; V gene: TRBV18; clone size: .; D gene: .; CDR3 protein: CASSPRAFSVSEQFF; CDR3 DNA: TGTGCCAGCTCACCAAGGGCCTTTAGCGTATCTGAGCAGTTCTTC
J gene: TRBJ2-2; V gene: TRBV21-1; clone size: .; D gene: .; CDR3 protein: CASSKGDSGNTGELFF; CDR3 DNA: TGTGCCAGCAGCAAAGGGGATAGCGGTAACACCGGGGAGCTGTTTTTT
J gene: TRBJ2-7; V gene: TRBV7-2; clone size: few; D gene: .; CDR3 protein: CASSYQGSLSYEQYF; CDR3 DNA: TGTGCCAGCAGCTACCAGGGGTCCCTCTCCTACGAGCAGTACTTC
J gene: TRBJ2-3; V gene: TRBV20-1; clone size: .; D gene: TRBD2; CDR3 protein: CSAPAGGYTDTQYF; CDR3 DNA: TGCAGTGCACCGGCGGGAGGATACACAGATACGCAGTATTTT
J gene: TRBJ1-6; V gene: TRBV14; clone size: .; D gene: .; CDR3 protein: CASSQRSLGNSPLHF; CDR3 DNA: TGTGCCAGCAGCCAGCGAAGTCTAGGAAATTCACCCCTCCACTTT
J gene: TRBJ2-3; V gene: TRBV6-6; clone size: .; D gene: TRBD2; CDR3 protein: CASRGADSGRAPDTRYF; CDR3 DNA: TGTGCCAGCAGAGGGGCGGACAGCGGGAGGGCACCAGATACGCGGTATTTT
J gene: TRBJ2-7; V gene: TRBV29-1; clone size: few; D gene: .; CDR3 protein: CSVRDILSYEQYF; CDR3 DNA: TGCAGCGTCCGGGACATCCTCTCCTACGAGCAGTACTTC
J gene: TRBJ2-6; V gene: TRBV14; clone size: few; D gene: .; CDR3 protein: CASSSTPMGAGANVLTF; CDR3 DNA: TGTGCCAGCAGCTCTACACCAATGGGAGCGGGGGCCAACGTCCTGACTTTC
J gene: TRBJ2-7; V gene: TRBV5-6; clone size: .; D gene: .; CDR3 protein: CASSSEAGRSNEQYF; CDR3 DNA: TGTGCCAGCAGCTCGGAGGCGGGCCGATCCAATGAGCAGTACTTC
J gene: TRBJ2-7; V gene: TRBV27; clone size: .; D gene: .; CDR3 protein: CASSLSPGLTYEQYF; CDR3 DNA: TGTGCCAGCAGTTTATCGCCGGGACTCACGTACGAGCAGTACTTC
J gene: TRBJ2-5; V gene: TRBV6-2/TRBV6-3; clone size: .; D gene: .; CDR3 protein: CASSYWRQETQYF; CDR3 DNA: TGTGCCAGCAGTTACTGGAGGCAAGAGACCCAGTACTTC
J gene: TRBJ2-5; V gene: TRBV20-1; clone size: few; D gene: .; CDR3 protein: CSARDWGVVETQYF; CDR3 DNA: TGCAGTGCTAGAGATTGGGGTGTAGTGGAGACCCAGTACTTC
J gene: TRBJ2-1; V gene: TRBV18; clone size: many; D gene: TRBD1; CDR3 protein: CASSPRQGAYNEQFF; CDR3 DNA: TGTGCCAGCTCACCTCGACAGGGGGCCTACAATGAGCAGTTCTTC
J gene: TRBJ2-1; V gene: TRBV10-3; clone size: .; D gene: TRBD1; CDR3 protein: CAIRDGAGGYNEQFF; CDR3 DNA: TGTGCCATCAGGGACGGGGCAGGGGGCTACAATGAGCAGTTCTTC
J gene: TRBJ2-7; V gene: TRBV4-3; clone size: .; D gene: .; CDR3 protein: CASSHSVGAYNEQYF; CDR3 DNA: TGCGCCAGCAGCCATTCTGTGGGGGCCTACAATGAGCAGTACTTC
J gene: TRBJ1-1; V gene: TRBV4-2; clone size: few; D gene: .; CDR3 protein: CASSQDGRATEAFF; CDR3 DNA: TGTGCCAGCAGCCAAGATGGGAGGGCGACTGAAGCTTTCTTT
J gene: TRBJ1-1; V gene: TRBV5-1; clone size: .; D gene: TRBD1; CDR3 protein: CASSLVGQGLFSSTEAFF; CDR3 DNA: TGCGCCAGCAGCTTGGTTGGACAGGGTCTGTTTAGTAGTACTGAAGCTTTCTTT
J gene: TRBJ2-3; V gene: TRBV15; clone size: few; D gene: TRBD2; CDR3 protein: CATSRGRTSGSTDTQYF; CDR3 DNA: TGTGCCACCAGCAGAGGAAGAACTAGCGGGAGCACAGATACGCAGTATTTT
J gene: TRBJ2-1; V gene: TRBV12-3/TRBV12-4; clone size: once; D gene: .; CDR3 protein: CASSLGGLGYGQFF; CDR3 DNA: TGTGCCAGCAGTTTAGGAGGGCTTGGTTATGGGCAGTTCTTC
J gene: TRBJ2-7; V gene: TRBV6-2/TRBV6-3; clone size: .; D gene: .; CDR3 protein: CASKGSLSYEQYF; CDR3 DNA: TGTGCCAGCAAGGGGAGCCTCTCCTACGAGCAGTACTTC